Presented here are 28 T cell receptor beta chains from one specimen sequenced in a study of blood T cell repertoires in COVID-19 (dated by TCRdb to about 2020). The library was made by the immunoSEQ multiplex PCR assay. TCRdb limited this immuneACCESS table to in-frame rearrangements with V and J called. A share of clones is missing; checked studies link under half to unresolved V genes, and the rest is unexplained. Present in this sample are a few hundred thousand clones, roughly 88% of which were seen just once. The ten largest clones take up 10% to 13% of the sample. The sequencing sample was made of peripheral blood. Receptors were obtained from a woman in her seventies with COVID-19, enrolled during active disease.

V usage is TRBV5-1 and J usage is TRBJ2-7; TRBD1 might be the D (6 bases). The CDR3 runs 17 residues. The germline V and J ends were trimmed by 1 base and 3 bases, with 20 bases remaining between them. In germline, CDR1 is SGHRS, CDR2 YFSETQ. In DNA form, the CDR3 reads TGCGCCAGCAGCTTGCGAGTCACCCGGGACATTAACTACGAGCAGTACTTC. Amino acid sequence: CASSLRVTRDINYEQYF.

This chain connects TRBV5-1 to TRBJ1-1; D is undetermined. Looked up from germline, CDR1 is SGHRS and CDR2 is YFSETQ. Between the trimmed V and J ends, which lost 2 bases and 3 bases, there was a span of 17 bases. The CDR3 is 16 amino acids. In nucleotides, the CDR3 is TGCGCCAGCAGCTTTTCTCCCCTCGAGTTTCACACTGAAGCTTTCTTT. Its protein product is CASSFSPLEFHTEAFF.

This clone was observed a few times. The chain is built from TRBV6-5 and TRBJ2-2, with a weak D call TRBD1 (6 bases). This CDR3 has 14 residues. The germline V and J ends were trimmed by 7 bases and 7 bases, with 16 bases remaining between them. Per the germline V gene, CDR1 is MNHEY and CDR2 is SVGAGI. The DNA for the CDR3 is TGTGCCAGCACTACTCAGGGGCGCGGCGGGGAGCTGTTTTTT. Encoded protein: CASTTQGRGGELFF.

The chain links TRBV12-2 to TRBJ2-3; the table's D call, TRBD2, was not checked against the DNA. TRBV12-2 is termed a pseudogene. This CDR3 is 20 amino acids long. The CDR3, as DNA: TGTGCAAGTCGCTTAGTAGCGCCCCGCCGGCCTAGCGGATACACAGATACGCAGTATTTT. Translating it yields CASRLVAPRRPSGYTDTQYF.

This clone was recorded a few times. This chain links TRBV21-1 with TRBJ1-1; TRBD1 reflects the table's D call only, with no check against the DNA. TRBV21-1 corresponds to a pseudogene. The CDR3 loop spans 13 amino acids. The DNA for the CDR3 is TGTGCCAGCAGTAAAACAGGAGACACTGAAGCTTTCTTT. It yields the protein CASSKTGDTEAFF.

The CDR3 is CASSLRNIQYF. CDR3 bases: TGTGCCAGCAGCTTACGAAACATTCAGTACTTC. The chain links TRBV7-9 to TRBJ2-4, with D hard to call. Germline-derived CDR1 and CDR2 are SEHNR and FQNEAQ (reference sequence). The CDR3 has 11 residues. With 2 bases removed from V and 6 bases from J, the gap between germline ends came to 2 bases.

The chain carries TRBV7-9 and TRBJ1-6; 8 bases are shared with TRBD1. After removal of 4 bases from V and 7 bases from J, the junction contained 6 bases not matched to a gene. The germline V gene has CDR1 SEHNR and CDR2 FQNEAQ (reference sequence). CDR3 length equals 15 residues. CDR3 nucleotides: TGTGCCAGCAGCTCACGGACAGGGAGAAATTCACCCCTCCACTTT. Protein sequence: CASSSRTGRNSPLHF.

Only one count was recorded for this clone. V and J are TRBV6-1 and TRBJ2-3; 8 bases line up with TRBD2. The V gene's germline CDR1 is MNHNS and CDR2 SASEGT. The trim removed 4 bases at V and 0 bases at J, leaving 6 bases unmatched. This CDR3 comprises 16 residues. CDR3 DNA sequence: TGTGCCAGCAGTGCCTGGGCGGGAGGAAGCACAGATACGCAGTATTTT. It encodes CASSAWAGGSTDTQYF.

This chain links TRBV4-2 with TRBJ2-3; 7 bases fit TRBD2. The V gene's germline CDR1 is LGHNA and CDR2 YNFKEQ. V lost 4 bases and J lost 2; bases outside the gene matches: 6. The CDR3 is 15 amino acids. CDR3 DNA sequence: TGTGCCAGCAGCCCTGGGGAGGGAACCACAGATACGCAGTATTTT. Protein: CASSPGEGTTDTQYF.

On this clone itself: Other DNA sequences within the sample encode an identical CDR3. The CDR3 reads CASSLDAGYNEQFF. The CDR3 nucleotides read TGCGCCAGCAGCTTGGATGCGGGGTACAATGAGCAGTTCTTC. This rearrangement joins TRBV5-1 to TRBJ2-1, with a tentative D call TRBD2 (6 bases). CDR3 length: 14 amino acids. Germline-derived CDR1 and CDR2 are SGHRS and YFSETQ. V lost 0 bases, J lost 4 bases, and 8 bases lay in between.

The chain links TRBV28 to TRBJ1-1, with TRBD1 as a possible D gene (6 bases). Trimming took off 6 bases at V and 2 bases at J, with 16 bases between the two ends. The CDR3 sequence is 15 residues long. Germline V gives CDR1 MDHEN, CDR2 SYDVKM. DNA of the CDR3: TGTGCCAGCAGCCAAAGGGCAGGGGCTAACACTGAAGCTTTCTTT. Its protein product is CASSQRAGANTEAFF.

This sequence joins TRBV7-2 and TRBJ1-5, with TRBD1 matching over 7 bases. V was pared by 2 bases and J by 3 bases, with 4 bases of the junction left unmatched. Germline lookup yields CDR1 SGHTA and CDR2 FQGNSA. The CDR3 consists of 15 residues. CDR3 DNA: TGTGCCAGCAGCTTAAGGGGGCAAGCCAATCAGCCCCAGCATTTT. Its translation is CASSLRGQANQPQHF.

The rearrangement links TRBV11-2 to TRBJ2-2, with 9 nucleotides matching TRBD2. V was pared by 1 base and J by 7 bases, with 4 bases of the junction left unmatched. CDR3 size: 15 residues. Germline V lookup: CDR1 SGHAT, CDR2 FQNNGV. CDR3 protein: CASSLVVSGGGELFF. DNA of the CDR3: TGTGCCAGCAGCTTAGTAGTTAGCGGGGGCGGGGAGCTGTTTTTT.

The CDR3 sequence: CASSNSGGGNQPQHF. DNA for the CDR3: TGTGCCAGTAGTAACAGCGGCGGGGGTAACCAGCCCCAGCATTTT. The gene calls are TRBV19 and TRBJ1-5, with a weak D call TRBD1 (5 bases). The length of the CDR3 is 15 residues. V lost 4 bases to trimming and J lost 7 bases, with 17 bases between them. Per germline, CDR1 LNHDA and CDR2 SQIVND (reference sequence).

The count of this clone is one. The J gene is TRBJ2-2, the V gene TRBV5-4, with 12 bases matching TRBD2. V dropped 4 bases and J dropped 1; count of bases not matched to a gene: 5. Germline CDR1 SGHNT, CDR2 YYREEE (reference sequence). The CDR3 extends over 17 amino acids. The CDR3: CASSVGLAGLNTGELFF. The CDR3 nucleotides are TGTGCCAGCAGCGTGGGACTAGCGGGTTTGAACACCGGGGAGCTGTTTTTT.

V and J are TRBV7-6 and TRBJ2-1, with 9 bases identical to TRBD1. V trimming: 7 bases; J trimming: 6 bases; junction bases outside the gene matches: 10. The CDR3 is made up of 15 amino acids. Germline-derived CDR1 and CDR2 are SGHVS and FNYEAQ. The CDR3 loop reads CASTLGQGGRNEQFF. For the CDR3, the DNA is TGTGCCAGCACCCTGGGACAGGGCGGGCGCAATGAGCAGTTCTTC.

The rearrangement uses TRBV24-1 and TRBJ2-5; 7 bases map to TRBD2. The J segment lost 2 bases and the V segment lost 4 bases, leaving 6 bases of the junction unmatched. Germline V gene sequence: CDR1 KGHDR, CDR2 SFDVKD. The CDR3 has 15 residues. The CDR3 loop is CATSELSGNQETQYF. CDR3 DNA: TGTGCCACCAGTGAACTCAGCGGGAATCAAGAGACCCAGTACTTC.

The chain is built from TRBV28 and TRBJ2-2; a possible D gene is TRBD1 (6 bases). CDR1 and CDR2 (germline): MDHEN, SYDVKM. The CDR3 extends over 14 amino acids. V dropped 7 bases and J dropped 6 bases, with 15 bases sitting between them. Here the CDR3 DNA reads TGTGCCAGCACCAGGGGCCCCTTGGCCGGGGAGCTGTTTTTT. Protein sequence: CASTRGPLAGELFF.

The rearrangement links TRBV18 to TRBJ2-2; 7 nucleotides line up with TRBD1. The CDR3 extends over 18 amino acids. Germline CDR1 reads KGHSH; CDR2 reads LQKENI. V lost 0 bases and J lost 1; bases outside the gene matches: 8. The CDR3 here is CASSPPAAGGLNTGELFF. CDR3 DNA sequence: TGTGCCAGCTCACCACCGGCGGCAGGGGGTCTGAACACCGGGGAGCTGTTTTTT.

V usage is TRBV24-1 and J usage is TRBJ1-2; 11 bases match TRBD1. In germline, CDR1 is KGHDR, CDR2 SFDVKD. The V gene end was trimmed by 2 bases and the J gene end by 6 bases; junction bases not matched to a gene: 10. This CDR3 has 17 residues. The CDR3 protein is CATSDSMDRGPSHGYTF. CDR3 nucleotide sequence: TGTGCCACCAGTGATTCCATGGACAGGGGGCCTTCCCATGGCTACACCTTC.

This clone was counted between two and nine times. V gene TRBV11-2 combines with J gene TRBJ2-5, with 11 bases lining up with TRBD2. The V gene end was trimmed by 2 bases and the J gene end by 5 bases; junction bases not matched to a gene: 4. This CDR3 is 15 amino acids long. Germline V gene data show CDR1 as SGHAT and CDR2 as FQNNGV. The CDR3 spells CASSLIAGGPETQYF. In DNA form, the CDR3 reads TGTGCCAGCAGCTTAATAGCGGGAGGGCCGGAGACCCAGTACTTC.

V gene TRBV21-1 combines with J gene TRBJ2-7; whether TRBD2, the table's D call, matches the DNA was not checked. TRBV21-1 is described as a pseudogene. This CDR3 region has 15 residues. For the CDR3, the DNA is TGTGCCAGCAGCAAACGCGGGGACGATGAGTACGAGCAGTACTTC. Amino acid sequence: CASSKRGDDEYEQYF.

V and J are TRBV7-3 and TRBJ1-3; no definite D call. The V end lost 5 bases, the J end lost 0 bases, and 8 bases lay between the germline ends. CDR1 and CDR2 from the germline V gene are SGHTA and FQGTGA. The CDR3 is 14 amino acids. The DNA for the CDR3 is TGTGCCAGCAGCCCAGGCATCTCTGGAAACACCATATATTTT. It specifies CASSPGISGNTIYF.

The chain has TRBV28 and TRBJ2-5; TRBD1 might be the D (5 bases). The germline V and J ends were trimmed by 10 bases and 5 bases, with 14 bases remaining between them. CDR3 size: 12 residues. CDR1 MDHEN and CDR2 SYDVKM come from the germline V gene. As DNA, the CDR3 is TGTGCCACCAAAGCGTCAGGGGAGACCCAGTACTTC. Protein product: CATKASGETQYF.

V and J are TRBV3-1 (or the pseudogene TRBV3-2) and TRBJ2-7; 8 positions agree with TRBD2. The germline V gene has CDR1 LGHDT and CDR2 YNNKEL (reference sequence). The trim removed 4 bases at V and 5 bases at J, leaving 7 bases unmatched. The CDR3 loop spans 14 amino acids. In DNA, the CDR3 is TGTGCCAGCAGCCTCAGCGGGAGCATCAACGAGCAGTACTTC. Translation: CASSLSGSINEQYF.

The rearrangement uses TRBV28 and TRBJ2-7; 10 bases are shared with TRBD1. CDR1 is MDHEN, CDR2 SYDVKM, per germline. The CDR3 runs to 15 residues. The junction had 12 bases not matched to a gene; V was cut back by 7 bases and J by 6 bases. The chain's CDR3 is CASTGGGTGVVEQYF. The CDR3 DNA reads TGTGCCAGCACCGGCGGGGGGACAGGGGTGGTCGAGCAGTACTTC.

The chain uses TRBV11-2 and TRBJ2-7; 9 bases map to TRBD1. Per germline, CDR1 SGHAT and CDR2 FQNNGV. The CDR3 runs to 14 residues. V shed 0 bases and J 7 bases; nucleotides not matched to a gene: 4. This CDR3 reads CASSLDGTGLEQYF. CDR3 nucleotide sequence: TGTGCCAGCAGCTTAGATGGGACAGGGCTTGAGCAGTACTTC.

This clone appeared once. CDR3 sequence: CASSPGGTYNEQFF. The CDR3 DNA reads TGTGCCAGCAGCCCAGGGGGCACCTACAATGAGCAGTTCTTC. The chain uses TRBV6-6 and TRBJ2-1; the match to TRBD1 covers 8 bases. After removal of 6 bases from V and 2 bases from J, the junction contained 3 bases not matched to a gene. From germline, CDR1 is MNHNY and CDR2 SVGAGI (reference sequence). This CDR3 spans 14 amino acids.